This T cell receptor (beta chain) was documented in a study of blood T cell repertoires in COVID-19. In the original analysis: It was from reference gene primer amplification that nucleated cell counts were estimated. Generated by immunoSEQ multiplex PCR, the TCRdb table keeps only in-frame clones and is missing some. The V and J calls and clone size were taken over from that table, and D and trimming were inferred from the DNA. The table records 200,000 to 250,000 clones, nearly 90% of them present only once. There are 15 residues in the CDR3. V dropped 1 base and J dropped 7; count of bases not matched to a gene: 6. Germline loops: CDR1 MDHEN, CDR2 SYDVKM.

This TCR was recovered from a woman under 30 who had recovered from COVID-19. The V call is TRBV28, the J call TRBJ1-2; 10 nucleotides match TRBD1. The sequencing input was peripheral blood. CDR3 amino acids: CASSLYGQGVGGYTF. As DNA, the CDR3 is TGTGCCAGCAGTTTATACGGACAGGGGGTCGGTGGCTACACCTTC.